One and the same sample provided the 24 T cell receptor beta chains below, sequenced in a study of cytomegalovirus exposure and HLA in healthy donors. Primers for the PCR totalled 60 Vbeta and 13 Jbeta. Sequencing used immunoSEQ multiplex PCR; TCRdb keeps in-frame clones, though not all of them. The data hold about 140,000 clones, with over 65% observed a single time. Sequencing used PBMCs. These TCRs come from a woman in her thirties in good health and CMV-seronegative.

This rearrangement joins TRBV5-1 to TRBJ2-6; a weak D match, TRBD1 (6 bases). The length of the CDR3 is 16 residues. The V gene lost 4 bases and the J gene lost 0 bases, with 11 bases spanning the gap. From germline, CDR1 is SGHRS and CDR2 YFSETQ. The CDR3 sequence is CASSLRQASGANVLTF. CDR3 nucleotide sequence: TGCGCCAGCAGCCTAAGACAGGCCTCTGGGGCCAACGTCCTGACTTTC.

The rearrangement joins TRBV9 to TRBJ2-3; 7 bases line up with TRBD2. Per germline, CDR1 SGDLS and CDR2 YYNGEE. This CDR3 has 16 residues. J lost 4 bases, V lost 0 bases, and 8 bases had no gene match. The CDR3 nucleotides read TGTGCCAGCAGCGTAGCGGGGGGAAGGAACGCAGATACGCAGTATTTT. Protein product: CASSVAGGRNADTQYF.

V and J are TRBV7-2 and TRBJ2-7; 11 positions match TRBD1. The CDR3 covers 15 residues. The V gene end was trimmed by 5 bases and the J gene end by 1 base; junction bases not matched to a gene: 4. The germline V gene encodes CDR1 SGHTA and CDR2 FQGNSA. CDR3: CASSRGQGVSYEQYF. The CDR3 DNA reads as TGTGCCAGCAGCAGGGGACAGGGGGTGTCCTACGAGCAGTACTTC. The full variable domain, in which reference TRBV7-2 and TRBJ2-7 provide the parts outside the CDR3, is GAGVSQSPSNKVTEKGKDVELRCDPISGHTALYWYRQSLGQGLEFLIYFQGNSAPDKSGLPSDRFSAERTGGSVSTLTIQRTQQEDSAVYLCASSRGQGVSYEQYFGPGTRLTVT.

The V gene is TRBV28, the J gene TRBJ2-5; D is undetermined. The CDR3 covers 15 residues. Germline V lookup: CDR1 MDHEN, CDR2 SYDVKM. Trimming took off 2 bases at V and 4 bases at J, with 14 bases between the two ends. CDR3 sequence reads: CASSLTIQAGETQYF. As DNA, the CDR3 is TGTGCCAGCAGTTTAACAATTCAAGCAGGAGAGACCCAGTACTTC.

The V call is TRBV28, the J call TRBJ1-4, with no clear D. The length of the CDR3 is 15 residues. V lost 5 bases, J lost 2 bases, and 12 bases lay in between. In germline, CDR1 is MDHEN, CDR2 SYDVKM. The CDR3 nucleotides are TGTGCCAGCAGTCTCGTTGGGAGCACTAATGAAAAACTGTTTTTT. This sequence encodes CASSLVGSTNEKLFF.

Here the CDR3 DNA reads TGTGCCAGCAGTGCACGGGACAGGGGGACCGGGGAGCTGTTTTTT. Protein sequence: CASSARDRGTGELFF. The chain uses TRBV6-1 and TRBJ2-2, with 11 bases matching TRBD1. The CDR3 covers 15 residues. Germline V gene lookup returns CDR1 MNHNS and CDR2 SASEGT. V trimming: 4 bases; J trimming: 5 bases; junction bases outside the gene matches: 3.

The genes are TRBV4-2 and TRBJ1-6, with TRBD1 matching 11 bases. The CDR3 extends over 16 amino acids. CDR1 is LGHNA and CDR2 is YNFKEQ in the germline V gene. Trimming took 3 bases from V and 8 from J; bases not matched to a gene: 6. CDR3 sequence (DNA): TGTGCCAGCAGCCAGGGACAGGGGGAAGGTGATTCACCCCTCCACTTT. Amino acids: CASSQGQGEGDSPLHF.

The J gene is TRBJ1-3, the V gene TRBV6-6; 7 bases match TRBD1. Germline V gene sequence: CDR1 MNHNY, CDR2 SVGAGI (reference sequence). The CDR3 is 14 residues long. V was pared by 7 bases and J by 2 bases, with 5 bases of the junction left unmatched. The CDR3 DNA reads as TGTGCCAGCACCCTGGGACAGCCTGGAAACACCATATATTTT. Its protein is CASTLGQPGNTIYF.

The rearrangement joins TRBV9 to TRBJ1-6; TRBD1 aligns across 7 bases. V was pared by 3 bases and J by 7 bases, with 10 bases of the junction left unmatched. The CDR3 extends over 16 amino acids. From germline, CDR1 is SGDLS and CDR2 YYNGEE. Here the CDR3 reads CASSGPGQVENSPLHF. The CDR3 DNA is TGTGCCAGCAGCGGGCCAGGACAGGTTGAGAATTCACCCCTCCACTTT.

J is TRBJ2-5 and V is TRBV7-9; no reliable D call. Trimming cost V 1 base and J 5 bases, with 11 bases left between them. This CDR3 has 14 amino acids. CDR1 is SEHNR, CDR2 FQNEAQ, per germline (reference sequence). In DNA, the CDR3 is TGTGCCAGCAGCTTAGTGGAGCACCCGGAGACCCAGTACTTC. Protein: CASSLVEHPETQYF.

This chain links TRBV1 with TRBJ1-2; TRBD1, the table's D call, was not compared with the DNA. TRBV1 is reported as a pseudogene. This CDR3 contains 17 residues. The chain's CDR3 is CTSSQVIRQGAIYGYTF. Written as DNA, the CDR3 is TGCACCAGCAGCCAAGTAATTCGACAGGGGGCAATCTATGGCTACACCTTC.

V and J are TRBV5-1 and TRBJ2-5; D may be TRBD1 (6 bases). V lost 1 base to trimming and J lost 2 bases, with 9 bases between them. This CDR3 spans 14 amino acids. The germline CDR1 and CDR2 sequences are SGHRS and YFSETQ. The chain's CDR3 is CASSLFRGQETQYF. As DNA, the CDR3 is TGCGCCAGCAGCTTGTTTAGGGGGCAAGAGACCCAGTACTTC.

CDR3 nucleotides: TGTGCCAGCAGCTTAGGACAGGGGAAGTACAATGAGCAGTTCTTC. It codes for CASSLGQGKYNEQFF. V gene TRBV7-9 combines with J gene TRBJ2-1; the match to TRBD1 covers 8 bases. Trimming at V came to 1 base and at J to 4 bases, leaving 3 bases not matched to a gene. From germline, CDR1 is SEHNR and CDR2 FQNEAQ (reference sequence). This CDR3 region has 15 residues.

The genes are TRBV19 and TRBJ1-1, with 8 bases that match TRBD1. The CDR3 is 14 residues long. J was trimmed by 2 bases and V by 5 bases; bases with no gene match: 4. Germline V CDR1 and CDR2: LNHDA, SQIVND (reference sequence). The CDR3 reads CASSSGTGNTEAFF. In nucleotides, the CDR3 is TGTGCCAGTAGTTCCGGGACAGGCAACACTGAAGCTTTCTTT.

The J gene is TRBJ2-1, the V gene TRBV7-2; 8 nucleotides agree with TRBD2. The J segment lost 6 bases and the V segment lost 5 bases, leaving 9 bases of the junction unmatched. The germline gives CDR1 SGHTA, CDR2 FQGNSA. The CDR3 runs 15 residues. The CDR3 protein is CASSGARGGINEQFF. The DNA of the CDR3 is TGTGCCAGCAGCGGAGCCCGCGGGGGGATCAATGAGCAGTTCTTC.

This rearrangement joins TRBV19 to TRBJ1-5; no definite D call. Trimming stripped 3 bases from V and 5 bases from J, with 14 bases between. CDR3 length equals 15 residues. Germline V lookup: CDR1 LNHDA, CDR2 SQIVND (reference sequence). The CDR3 nucleotides are TGTGCCAGTAGTATCGGAGGGAGGGAATATCAGCCCCAGCATTTT. Amino acid sequence: CASSIGGREYQPQHF.

The rearrangement uses TRBV6-5 and TRBJ2-7; TRBD1 matches 7 bases. From germline, CDR1 is MNHEY and CDR2 SVGAGI. This CDR3 contains 15 residues. The V and J ends lost 6 bases and 0 bases, in that order; junction bases with no gene match: 8. The CDR3 nucleotides read TGTGCCAGCAGAAGGTCCCGGGACAGCTCCTACGAGCAGTACTTC. Translating it yields CASRRSRDSSYEQYF.

In its sample, this clone was seen a few times. The chain recombines TRBV5-4 with TRBJ1-1; the D gene is possibly TRBD1 (5 bases). CDR1 is SGHNT and CDR2 is YYREEE in the germline V gene (reference sequence). V gave up 5 bases and J gave up 7 bases, with 21 bases separating them. This CDR3 contains 15 residues. CDR3 amino acids: CASSGPGRADFEAFF. The CDR3 bases are TGTGCCAGCAGTGGGCCAGGCAGGGCCGACTTTGAAGCTTTCTTT.

V gene TRBV29-1 combines with J gene TRBJ2-1; 11 nucleotides match TRBD1. The V segment lost 2 bases and the J segment 9 bases; nucleotides outside the gene matches: 9. The CDR3 is 15 residues long. Germline V gene data show CDR1 as SQVTM and CDR2 as ANQGSEA. The CDR3 protein is CSVENWDRGTREQFF. In DNA, the CDR3 is TGCAGCGTTGAAAACTGGGACAGGGGGACCCGTGAGCAGTTCTTC.

The CDR3 DNA is TGTGCCAGCAGCTTAGGCGGGATCTCCTACAATGAGCAGTTCTTC. Its protein product is CASSLGGISYNEQFF. V usage is TRBV7-8 and J usage is TRBJ2-1; D is possibly TRBD2 (6 bases). From germline, CDR1 is SGHVS and CDR2 FQNEAQ. Between the trimmed V and J ends, which lost 1 base and 0 bases, there was a span of 7 bases. The CDR3 spans 15 residues.

This chain connects TRBV7-9 to TRBJ2-5; tentatively, D is TRBD1 (5 bases). V lost 3 bases and J 2 bases, leaving 10 bases between the germline ends. Germline V gene data show CDR1 as SEHNR and CDR2 as FQNEAQ (reference sequence). The CDR3 has 14 amino acids. This CDR3 is CASSLRQQQETQYF. CDR3 DNA sequence: TGTGCCAGCAGCTTGAGACAGCAACAAGAGACCCAGTACTTC.

This sequence joins TRBV19 and TRBJ2-3; TRBD2 matches 8 bases. V lost 9 bases to trimming and J lost 2 bases; unmatched junction nucleotides: 13. Germline values: CDR1 LNHDA, CDR2 SQIVND (reference sequence). This CDR3 comprises 16 residues. CDR3 DNA sequence: TGTGCCAGCTCAACTGGGGTAGCGGGGAACACAGATACGCAGTATTTT. It translates to CASSTGVAGNTDTQYF.

This clone has a single count. The chain joins TRBV7-2 to TRBJ2-3, with D perhaps TRBD1 (6 bases). There are 14 residues in the CDR3. Germline loops: CDR1 SGHTA, CDR2 FQGNSA. Deletions cut 5 bases from V and 4 bases from J, with 13 bases between. This chain's CDR3 is CASSAQQGPDTQYF. For the CDR3, the DNA is TGTGCCAGCAGCGCTCAACAGGGCCCAGATACGCAGTATTTT.

The V call is TRBV29-1, the J call TRBJ1-5, with no clear D. V was shortened by 4 bases and J by 0 bases, with 10 bases between the two germline ends. The germline V gene encodes CDR1 SQVTM and CDR2 ANQGSEA. This CDR3 has 14 residues. The CDR3 region is CSVGSVHSNQPQHF. Written as DNA, the CDR3 is TGCAGCGTTGGGTCAGTACATAGCAATCAGCCCCAGCATTTT.